The next 2 T cell receptor beta chains were all read from a single sample in a study of blood T cell repertoires in COVID-19. Sequencing used immunoSEQ multiplex PCR; TCRdb keeps in-frame clones, though not all of them. The sample has about 150,000 clones, around 80% seen once. Sequenced input: peripheral blood. These receptors originate from a woman in her 70s who had recovered from COVID-19.

CDR3: CASSHIGGEETQYF. As DNA, the CDR3 is TGCGCCAGCAGCCATATAGGGGGTGAAGAGACCCAGTACTTC. The chain employs TRBV4-1 and TRBJ2-5, with D perhaps matching TRBD1 (6 bases). Trimming removed 3 bases at V and 3 bases at J, with 11 bases between. CDR3 length: 14 residues. Per the germline V gene, CDR1 is MGHRA and CDR2 is YSYEKL.

In its sample, this clone was seen a few times. The chain employs TRBV19 and TRBJ2-5, with D tentatively TRBD1 (5 bases). The CDR3 loop spans 17 amino acids. The ends were cut back, 8 bases at V and 2 bases at J, with 24 bases in the middle. Germline-derived CDR1 and CDR2 are LNHDA and SQIVND (reference sequence). The CDR3 region is CASGNISGANQQETQYF. DNA for the CDR3: TGTGCCAGTGGAAACATAAGTGGGGCTAACCAGCAAGAGACCCAGTACTTC.